The 7 T cell receptor beta chains presented below share a single source sample, sequenced in a study of blood T cells in healthy people across ages. For the second PCR, which ran for about 7 to 11 cycles, a sample-barcoded 5' primer and a J-beta primer mix were used. TCRdb reprocessed the 5' RACE reads with MiXCR, giving one entry per CDR3 protein. The sample has roughly 1.9 million distinct CDR3 sequences; about 39% are singletons. Material: blood. The origin of the receptors is a human donor in good health.

This clonotype was observed a handful of times. V gene TRBV4-3 combines with J gene TRBJ2-1; 9 positions match TRBD2. Germline CDR1 LGHNA, CDR2 YSLEER. The CDR3 runs 17 residues. V was clipped by 0 bases and J by 5 bases; unmatched bases: 8. The CDR3 loop is CASSQDSPSGEHNEQFF. As DNA, the CDR3 is TGCGCCAGCAGCCAAGATTCGCCTAGCGGGGAGCACAATGAGCAGTTCTTC.

Comments on this clonotype: A junction end diverges from the germline sequence, so it may reflect a read error. The chain has TRBV13 and TRBJ2-5; tentative D call: TRBD1 (5 bases). Germline V gene sequence: CDR1 PRHDT, CDR2 FYEKMQ (reference sequence). The CDR3 sequence is 15 residues long. The CDR3 DNA follows: TGTGCCGGCAGCTTGACCACAGGAGATGAAGAGACCCAGTACTTC. It codes for CAGSLTTGDEETQYF.

Remarks on this clonotype: The missing conserved phenylalanine or tryptophan at the end of this CDR3 makes a read error likely. This chain uses TRBV7-2 with TRBJ2-1; D is unclear. Germline V gives CDR1 SGHTA, CDR2 FQGNSA. V shed 0 bases and J shed 0 bases, with 6 bases lying between them. The CDR3 spans 15 residues. As DNA, the CDR3 is TGTGCCAGCAGCTTAGCTCCCGACTCCTACAATGAGCAGTTCGTC. This gives the protein CASSLAPDSYNEQFV.

This clonotype was seen a handful of times. The rearrangement uses TRBV6-6 and TRBJ2-3; D remains ambiguous. The CDR3 totals 15 residues. Trimming pared 5 bases from V and 0 bases from J, leaving 12 bases between. CDR1 is MNHNY and CDR2 is SVGAGI in the germline V gene (reference sequence). The CDR3 DNA follows: TGTGCCAGCAGTCCAGGCAGCACTAGCACAGATACGCAGTATTTT. Its translation is CASSPGSTSTDTQYF.

The DNA for the CDR3 is TGTGCCAGCAGCTTAGAGGGGGGCTTGAAACTGTTTTTT. Encoded protein: CASSLEGGLKLFF. The chain combines TRBV7-9 with TRBJ1-4, with D tentatively TRBD1 (6 bases). The length of the CDR3 is 13 residues. CDR1 is SEHNR and CDR2 is FQNEAQ in the germline V gene (reference sequence). Trimming cost V 1 base and J 11 bases, with 11 bases left between them.

This clonotype was detected many times. The rearrangement joins TRBV2 to TRBJ2-3; D may be TRBD2 (6 bases). CDR1 and CDR2 (germline): SNHLY, FYNNEI. The ends were cut back, 7 bases at V and 0 bases at J, with 11 bases in the middle. The CDR3 contains 14 residues. Written as DNA, the CDR3 is TGTGCCAGCATGATAGCGGATAGCACAGATACGCAGTATTTT. It codes for CASMIADSTDTQYF.

Turning to this clonotype: A read error may account for a junction end that differs from germline. CDR3 protein: CSTRAGIEQFF. The CDR3 coding sequence is TGCAGTACTAGAGCAGGGATTGAGCAGTTCTTC. V gene TRBV20-1 combines with J gene TRBJ2-1; D is perhaps TRBD1 or TRBD2 (5 bases each). The CDR3 extends over 11 amino acids. Germline assignment: CDR1 DFQATT and CDR2 SNEGSKA (reference sequence).